One TCR beta chain is described in this entry. The entry originates in a study of T cell changes during pregnancy in multiple sclerosis. V lost 4 bases, J lost 1 base, and 11 bases lay in between. Germline CDR1 reads MNHEY; CDR2 reads SMNVEV (reference sequence). This CDR3 spans 14 amino acids. Generated by immunoSEQ multiplex PCR, the TCRdb table keeps only in-frame clones and is missing some. The sample shows tens of thousands of clones, almost 95% of them seen only once. This sequence joins TRBV27 and TRBJ2-7; D may be TRBD1 (5 bases). The origin of this receptor is a female donor in good health, enrolled as a control in a pregnancy study. The input for sequencing was peripheral blood, taken in the third trimester of pregnancy. CDR3 coding DNA: TGTGCCAGCAGTTCCCGACAGAGATCCTACGAGCAGTACTTC. The encoded protein is CASSSRQRSYEQYF.